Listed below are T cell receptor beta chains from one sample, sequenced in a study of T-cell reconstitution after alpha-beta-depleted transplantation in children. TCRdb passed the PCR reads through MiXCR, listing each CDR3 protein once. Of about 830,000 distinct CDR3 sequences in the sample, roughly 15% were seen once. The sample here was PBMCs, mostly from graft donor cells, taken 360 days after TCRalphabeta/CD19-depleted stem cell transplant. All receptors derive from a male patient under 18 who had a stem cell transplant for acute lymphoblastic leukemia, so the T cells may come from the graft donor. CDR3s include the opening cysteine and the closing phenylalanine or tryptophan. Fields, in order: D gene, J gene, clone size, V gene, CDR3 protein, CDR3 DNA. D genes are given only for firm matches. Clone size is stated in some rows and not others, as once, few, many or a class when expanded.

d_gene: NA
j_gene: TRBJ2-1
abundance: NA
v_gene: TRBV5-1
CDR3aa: CASSPTSLPTSYNEQFF
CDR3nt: TGCGCCAGCAGCCCCACTAGCCTCCCTACCTCCTACAATGAGCAGTTCTTC

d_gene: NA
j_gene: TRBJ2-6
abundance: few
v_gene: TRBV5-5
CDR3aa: CASSPPGRSQPGANVLTF
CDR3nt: TGTGCCAGCAGCCCGCCGGGAAGGAGCCAACCTGGGGCCAACGTCCTGACTTTC

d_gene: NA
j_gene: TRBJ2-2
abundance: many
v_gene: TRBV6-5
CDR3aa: CASSYWGGLGSNTGELFF
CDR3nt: TGTGCCAGCAGTTACTGGGGGGGCCTCGGGAGCAACACCGGGGAGCTGTTTTTT

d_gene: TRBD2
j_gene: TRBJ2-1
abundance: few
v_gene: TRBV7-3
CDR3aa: CASSPPVGLGLGEQFF
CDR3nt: TGTGCCAGCAGCCCACCCGTGGGACTAGGCTTGGGTGAGCAGTTCTTC

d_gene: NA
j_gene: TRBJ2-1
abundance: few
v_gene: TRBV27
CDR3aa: CASRGLLADEQFF
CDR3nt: TGTGCCAGCAGGGGGCTTTTGGCCGATGAGCAGTTCTTC

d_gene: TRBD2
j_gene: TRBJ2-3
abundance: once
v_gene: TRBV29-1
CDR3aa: CSVIAGGADTQYF
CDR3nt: TGCAGCGTTATTGCGGGAGGAGCAGATACGCAGTATTTT

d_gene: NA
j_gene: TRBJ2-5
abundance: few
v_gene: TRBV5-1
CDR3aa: CASSLEFRETQYF
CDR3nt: TGCGCCAGCAGCTTGGAATTTAGGGAGACCCAGTACTTC

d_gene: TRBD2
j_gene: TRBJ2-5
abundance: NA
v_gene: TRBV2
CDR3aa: CASRRLAGHSQETQYF
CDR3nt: TGTGCCAGCAGGAGACTAGCGGGACACTCTCAAGAGACCCAGTACTTC

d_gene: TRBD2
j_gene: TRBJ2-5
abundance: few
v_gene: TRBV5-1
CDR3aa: CASSPSPARGRDLLYQETQYF
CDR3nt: TGCGCCAGCAGCCCGAGCCCGGCGAGAGGGAGGGATCTTTTGTACCAAGAGACCCAGTACTTC

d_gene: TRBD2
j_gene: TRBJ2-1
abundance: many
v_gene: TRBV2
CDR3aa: CASSERRGAGDEQFF
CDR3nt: TGTGCCAGCAGTGAAAGGCGGGGGGCTGGCGATGAGCAGTTCTTC

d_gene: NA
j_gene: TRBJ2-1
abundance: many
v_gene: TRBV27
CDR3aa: CASSGYDNEQFF
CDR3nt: TGTGCCAGCAGTGGGTACGACAATGAGCAGTTCTTC

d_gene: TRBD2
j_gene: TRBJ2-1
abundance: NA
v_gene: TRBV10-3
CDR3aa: CATHGLVGNEQFF
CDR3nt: TGTGCCACGCACGGACTAGTCGGGAATGAGCAGTTCTTC

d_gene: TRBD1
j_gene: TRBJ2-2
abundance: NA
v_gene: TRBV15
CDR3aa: CATSSTGQGDEGTGELFF
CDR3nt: TGTGCCACCAGTTCTACGGGACAGGGGGATGAAGGCACCGGGGAGCTGTTTTTT

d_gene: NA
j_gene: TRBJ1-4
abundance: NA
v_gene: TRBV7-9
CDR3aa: CASSFDDEKLFF
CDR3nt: TGTGCCAGCAGCTTTGACGATGAAAAACTGTTTTTT

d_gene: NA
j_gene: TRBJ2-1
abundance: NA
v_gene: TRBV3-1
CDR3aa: CASSQSIGNNEQFF
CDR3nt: TGTGCCAGCAGCCAATCTATAGGGAATAATGAGCAGTTCTTC

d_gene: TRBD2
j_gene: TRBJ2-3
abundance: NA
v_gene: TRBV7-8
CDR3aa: CASSPTGTSGTDTQYF
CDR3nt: TGTGCCAGCAGCCCAACCGGGACTAGCGGCACAGATACGCAGTATTTT

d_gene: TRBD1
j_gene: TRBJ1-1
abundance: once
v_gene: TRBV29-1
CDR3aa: CSVEAPGQERKNTEAFF
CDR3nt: TGCAGCGTTGAAGCTCCGGGACAGGAGAGGAAGAACACTGAAGCTTTCTTT

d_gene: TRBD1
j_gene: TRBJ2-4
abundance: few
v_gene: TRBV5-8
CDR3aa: CASPKDRVAKNIQYF
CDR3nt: TGTGCCAGCCCTAAGGACAGGGTAGCCAAAAACATTCAGTACTTC

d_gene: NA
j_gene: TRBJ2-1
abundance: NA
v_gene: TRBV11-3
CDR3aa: CASSALEGGLVGEQFF
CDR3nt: TGTGCCAGCAGCGCCCTGGAAGGGGGTTTAGTTGGTGAGCAGTTCTTC

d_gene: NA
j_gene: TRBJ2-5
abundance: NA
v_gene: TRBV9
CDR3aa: CASSQGGTGETQYF
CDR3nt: TGTGCCAGCAGCCAGGGGGGGACCGGGGAGACCCAGTACTTC

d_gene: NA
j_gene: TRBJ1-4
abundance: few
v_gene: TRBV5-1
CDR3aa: CASSSHSGPNEKLFF
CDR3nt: TGCGCCAGCAGCTCTCATTCCGGGCCTAATGAAAAACTGTTTTTT

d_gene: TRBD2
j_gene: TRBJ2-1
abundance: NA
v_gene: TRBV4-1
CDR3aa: CASSQFAARASGFSRSYNEQFF
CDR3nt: TGCGCCAGCAGCCAGTTTGCAGCTCGGGCTAGCGGGTTTTCTAGGTCCTACAATGAGCAGTTCTTC